A selection of T cell receptor beta chains follows, all from one sample in a study. In TCRdb, the 5' RACE reads were re-called with MiXCR into one record per CDR3 protein. The sample consists of some 60,000 distinct CDR3 sequences, around 30% of them appearing once. Material: tumor-infiltrating naive CD4+ T cells sorted from the breast tumor. These receptors were collected from a female donor with breast cancer. Each CDR3 is given with its conserved first and last residue.

v_call	cdr3_length	j_call	cdr3_aa
TRBV3-1	13	TRBJ2-3	CASSQESADAQYF
TRBV4-2	16	TRBJ2-3	CASSQAVAGGLDTQYF
TRBV11-2	14	TRBJ2-1	CASSPGAAYNEQFF
TRBV5-1	16	TRBJ2-7	CASTSFRTDNSYEQYF
TRBV4-3	13	TRBJ1-1	CASSQSGGTEAFF
TRBV20-1	14	TRBJ2-5	CSARDRKGWETQYF
TRBV5-1	18	TRBJ2-3	CASSIGQGARAGTDTQYF
TRBV7-2	18	TRBJ2-1	CASSFRGAAETLYNEQFF
TRBV5-1	13	TRBJ2-7	CASSRGRFYEQYF
TRBV5-1	14	TRBJ2-1	CASSHREAGNEQFF
TRBV9	15	TRBJ2-1	CASRVGLFAYNEQFF
TRBV20-1	12	TRBJ2-1	CSGQGGSDEQFF
TRBV28	16	TRBJ2-2	CASSPPDRELTGELFF
TRBV7-3	14	TRBJ2-1	CASSLTLTSGEQFF
TRBV7-2	13	TRBJ2-1	CASSRTSYNEQFF
TRBV12-3/TRBV12-4	16	TRBJ2-6	CASSLGRRRGANVLTF
TRBV5-1	14	TRBJ2-5	CASSLGARAETQYF
TRBV4-1	14	TRBJ2-7	CASSQTQGANEQYF
TRBV7-9	15	TRBJ2-5	CASSLGGTAKETQYF
TRBV7-3	13	TRBJ2-3	CASSPTPTDTQYF
TRBV6-2/TRBV6-3	17	TRBJ1-1	CASSYPDPETGGREAFF
TRBV2	14	TRBJ1-4	CASSLQGSNEKLFF
TRBV5-1	15	TRBJ2-2	CASSTSGQNTGELFF
TRBV7-3	15	TRBJ2-7	CASSLTASGSEEQYF
TRBV20-1	14	TRBJ1-4	CSAEGQGINEKLFF
TRBV12-3/TRBV12-4	16	TRBJ2-7	CASPLRGRAGVGEQYF
TRBV12-3/TRBV12-4	15	TRBJ1-2	CASSPSGQDNYGYTF
TRBV5-1	15	TRBJ2-5	CAGSLNGGLQETQYF
TRBV5-1	12	TRBJ2-3	CASSGRADTQYF
TRBV12-3/TRBV12-4	14	TRBJ1-1	CASTKGQANTEAFF
TRBV12-3/TRBV12-4	15	TRBJ2-7	CASSLSAGGSREQYF
TRBV7-3	15	TRBJ1-2	CASSSGTGRGYGYTF
TRBV4-1	12	TRBJ2-5	CASSQESETQYF
TRBV5-5	14	TRBJ1-2	CASSSSASNYGYTF
TRBV12-3/TRBV12-4	14	TRBJ2-7	CASSRGTPGNEQYF
TRBV6-1	15	TRBJ2-3	CASSLTGFGTDTQYF
TRBV6-1	15	TRBJ2-1	CASSVDRVSYNEQFF
TRBV7-9	16	TRBJ2-4	CASSPTQGAHWNIQYF
TRBV5-1	12	TRBJ2-7	CASMGDSYEQYF
TRBV4-2	15	TRBJ2-7	CASSQDLRSIYEQYF
TRBV7-9	12	TRBJ1-2	CASSAGVYGYTF
TRBV12-3/TRBV12-4	13	TRBJ2-1	CASSQAGTKEQFF
TRBV7-2	13	TRBJ2-4	CASSLGSGSIQYF
TRBV5-1	15	TRBJ2-5	CASSLSYGKQETQYF
TRBV5-1	15	TRBJ2-1	CASSALSVTYNEQFF
TRBV5-1	15	TRBJ2-2	CASSWTSVVTGELFF